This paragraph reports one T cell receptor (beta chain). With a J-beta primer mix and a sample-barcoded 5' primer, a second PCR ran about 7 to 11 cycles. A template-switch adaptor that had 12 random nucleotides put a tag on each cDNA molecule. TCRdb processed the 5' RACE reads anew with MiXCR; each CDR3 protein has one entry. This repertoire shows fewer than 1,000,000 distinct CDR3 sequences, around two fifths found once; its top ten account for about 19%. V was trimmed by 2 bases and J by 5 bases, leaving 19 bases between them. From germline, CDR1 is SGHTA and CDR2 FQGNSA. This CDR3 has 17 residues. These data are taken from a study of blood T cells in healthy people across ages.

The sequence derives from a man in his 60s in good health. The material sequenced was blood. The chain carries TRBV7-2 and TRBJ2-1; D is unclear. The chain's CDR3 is CASSLIISLTGHNEQFF. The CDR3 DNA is TGTGCCAGCAGCTTAATCATCAGTCTCACTGGTCACAATGAGCAGTTCTTC.